The rows below give T cell receptor beta chains drawn from one sample of a study of somatic mutations in cytotoxic T cells in rheumatoid arthritis. Data came from immunoSEQ multiplex PCR; TCRdb stores just in-frame clones and leaves some out. Of around 20,000 clones in the sample, more than 80% are singletons; the top ten hold more than 12%. Sequencing was performed on CD8+ T cells sorted from blood. These receptors were obtained from an adult with rheumatoid arthritis. Each CDR3 is given with its conserved first and last residue. D genes are given only for firm matches. Clone size is not always given. Where it is, it says once, few, many or a class for expanded clones.

TRBJ1-6	-	-	TRBV7-3	TGTGCCAGCAGCTTAAGGAAGAATTCACCCCTCCACTTT	CASSLRKNSPLHF
TRBJ2-7	-	-	TRBV21-1	TGTGCCAGCAGCAAAGCAGTCGCGGGAAACAGTGAAACGGTTTGGGAGCAGTACTTC	CASSKAVAGNSETVWEQYF
TRBJ1-1	few	-	TRBV28	TGTGCCAGCAGGGGGGTTCTGAACACTGAAGCTTTCTTT	CASRGVLNTEAFF
TRBJ2-1	-	-	TRBV11-2	TGTGCCAGCAGCTTAATGACGGACGGTTACCAGTCGGAGCAGTTCTTC	CASSLMTDGYQSEQFF
TRBJ2-5	-	TRBD1	TRBV5-6	TGTGCCAGCAGCTCCGGGACAGGGGAGACCCAGTACTTC	CASSSGTGETQYF
TRBJ2-6	-	-	TRBV4-2	TGTGCCAGCAGCCAAGAACGGATCAAGGCTGGGGCCAACGTCCTGACTTTC	CASSQERIKAGANVLTF
TRBJ1-4	-	-	TRBV4-1	TGCGCCAGCAGCCAGTCCACAGGGAATAATGAACTGTTTTTT	CASSQSTGNNELFF
TRBJ2-3	-	TRBD2	TRBV27	TGTGCCAGCAGTCCGCCCCCAGCGGGACTCACAGATACGCAGTATTTT	CASSPPPAGLTDTQYF
TRBJ2-5	once	-	TRBV12-5	TGTGCTAGTGGTTCGGGTGTGGGGGGCAAAGAGACCCAGTACTTC	CASGSGVGGKETQYF
TRBJ2-3	-	TRBD2	TRBV6-6	TGTGCCAGCCCTACTAGCGGGAACACAGATACGCAGTATTTT	CASPTSGNTDTQYF
TRBJ2-1	-	TRBD1	TRBV28	TGTGCCAGCAGTCCGACAGGGAGCTCCTACAATGAGCAGTTCTTC	CASSPTGSSYNEQFF
TRBJ2-3	-	-	TRBV27	TGTGCCAGCAGCCAGGGGCGGGAGAGAGATACGCAGTATTTT	CASSQGRERDTQYF
TRBJ2-6	-	-	TRBV7-8	TGTGCCAGCAGCAAACCCCTGACTTTC	CASSKPLTF
TRBJ2-3	-	TRBD2	TRBV7-2	TGTGCCAGCAGCCCCCCCTTTCCGGCGGGAGATACAGATACGCAGTATTTT	CASSPPFPAGDTDTQYF
TRBJ2-7	-	-	TRBV29-1	TGCAGCGTTGAAGATCTCACAGGCGAGCAGTACTTC	CSVEDLTGEQYF
TRBJ2-7	-	-	TRBV6-6	TGTGCCAGCAGACAGGGTATTAAGTCCTACGAGCAGTACTTC	CASRQGIKSYEQYF
TRBJ2-1	once	-	TRBV7-6	TGTGCCAGCAGCGCCTCACAGGGAATCTCCTACAATGAGCAGTTCTTC	CASSASQGISYNEQFF
TRBJ2-3	-	-	TRBV11-1	TGTGCCAGCAGCTTAATAGCCCCAGATACGCAGTATTTT	CASSLIAPDTQYF
TRBJ2-7	-	-	TRBV2	TGTGCCAGCAGTGTGGCCCCAGGAGGCTCCTACGAGCAGTACTTC	CASSVAPGGSYEQYF
TRBJ2-3	-	TRBD2	TRBV28	TGTGCCAGCAGTTCCCCTCCGGGAGTAGCGGGGGGGCTGAGCACAGATACGCAGTATTTT	CASSSPPGVAGGLSTDTQYF
TRBJ2-1	-	-	TRBV21-1	TGTGCCAGCAGCAAAGAAGCCACTAGGCCCACGGCACATGAGCAGTTCTTC	CASSKEATRPTAHEQFF
TRBJ1-2	once	TRBD1	TRBV18	TGTGCCAGCTCACCACGGCCCGACAGGGACTATGGCTACACCTTC	CASSPRPDRDYGYTF
TRBJ2-2	-	-	TRBV6-5	TGTGCCAGCAGCTTCGGGACATCCCACGGGGAGCTGTTTTTT	CASSFGTSHGELFF
TRBJ1-1	-	-	TRBV4-3	TGCGCCAGCAGCCAAGATACAGATCCGAACACTGAAGCTTTCTTT	CASSQDTDPNTEAFF
TRBJ2-7	-	TRBD1	TRBV27	TGTGCCAGCAGTCGGGGACAGGGGTTCTACGAGCAGTACTTC	CASSRGQGFYEQYF
TRBJ1-2	-	TRBD1	TRBV4-1	TGCGCCAGCAGCCGCCCCGGGACAGGGGTTGGCTACACCTTC	CASSRPGTGVGYTF
TRBJ2-7	-	TRBD1	TRBV25-1	TGTGCCAGCAGTGAATCTACAGGGGGTCCCCTCGAGCAGTACTTC	CASSESTGGPLEQYF
TRBJ2-1	once	-	TRBV19	TGTGCCAGTAGTCCCTTGGGGCTCCGGCCAGCGGCTCGCGAGCTGGCCTACAATGAGCAGTTCTTC	CASSPLGLRPAARELAYNEQFF
TRBJ2-7	-	TRBD1	TRBV19	TGTGCCAGTAGTCTCGGGGACAGCTACGAGCAGTACTTC	CASSLGDSYEQYF
TRBJ2-7	-	-	TRBV6-6	TGTGCCAGCACCTCGTCCCGGGGGACTGTAGCCTACGAGCAGTACTTC	CASTSSRGTVAYEQYF
TRBJ2-1	-	-	TRBV20-1	TGCAGTGCTAGATCCGGCAATGAGCAGTTCTTC	CSARSGNEQFF
TRBJ2-5	-	TRBD2	TRBV5-4	TGTGCCAGCAGCAGAACTAGCGGGGCTGGGGAGACCCAGTACTTC	CASSRTSGAGETQYF
TRBJ1-1	-	-	TRBV5-8	TGTGCCAGCAGCTTATTTCCGGGAACTGAAGCTTTCTTT	CASSLFPGTEAFF
TRBJ2-1	-	-	TRBV4-2	TGTGCCAGCAGCCAAGATCTCGACAATGAGCAGTTCTTC	CASSQDLDNEQFF
TRBJ2-5	-	TRBD1	TRBV6-1	TGTGCCAGCAGGTACAGGGGTCGAGAGACCCAGTACTTC	CASRYRGRETQYF
TRBJ2-1	-	-	TRBV6-5	TGTGCCAGCAGTTACTCTAGGCCAGACAATGAGCAGTTCTTC	CASSYSRPDNEQFF
TRBJ1-2	once	TRBD1	TRBV7-9	TGTGCCAGCAGCTTAGCGGGACAGGGGGCAGATGGCTACACCTTC	CASSLAGQGADGYTF
TRBJ2-2	-	-	TRBV9	TGTGCCAGCAGCGGGGATAGCGGACCCACCGGGGAGCTGTTTTTT	CASSGDSGPTGELFF
TRBJ2-5	few	-	TRBV5-1	TGCGCCAGCAGCTGGGACCAAGAGACCCAGTACTTC	CASSWDQETQYF
TRBJ2-7	-	TRBD2	TRBV30	TGTGCCTGGGAAAGCGGGGATAGACCCTACGAGCAGTACTTC	CAWESGDRPYEQYF
TRBJ1-6	-	-	TRBV7-8	TGTGCCAGCAGCGAAGAGGGGTCAACAGGGCAAGTGAAGCATAATTCACCCCTCCACTTT	CASSEEGSTGQVKHNSPLHF
TRBJ2-7	few	TRBD1	TRBV9	TGTGCCAGCAGCCCTCGTGGACAGGGGGCCTACGAGCAGTACTTC	CASSPRGQGAYEQYF